This paragraph reports one T cell receptor beta chain. Its cognate antigen is unknown. RNA amounts of about 0.5 to 1 ug underwent reverse transcription with random hexamers. MiXCR, applied by TCRdb to the immunoSEQ multiplex PCR reads, yields one record per CDR3 protein. The sample shows 200,000 to 300,000 distinct CDR3 sequences, 90% to 96% of them seen only once. The data originate from a study of CD8 T cells in Susac syndrome. At the level of the study: Patients with Susac syndrome were, at the time of blood collection, therapy-naive, maintained on corticosteroids, or maintained on intravenous immunoglobulin alone. Study findings and constraints: The CD4+ T cell repertoires in Susac syndrome did not show any clonal expansion.

Sequencing input: CD4+ T cells from PBMCs. The clonotype was recovered from a human donor with Susac syndrome.

The CDR3 DNA reads TGTGCCACATCACAGGGTAGGGATCAGCCCCAGCATTTT. Translation gives CATSQGRDQPQHF. The chain combines TRBV15 with TRBJ1-5; D may be TRBD1 (6 bases). There are 13 residues in the CDR3. V lost 9 bases, J lost 5 bases, and 14 bases lay in between. Germline assignment: CDR1 LNHNV and CDR2 YYDKDF (reference sequence).